The 28 T cell receptor beta chains listed next were all sequenced from one sample in a study of long-term antiretroviral therapy in people with HIV. An immunoSEQ assay, version v3.0, was performed at survey level. Libraries were prepared by immunoSEQ multiplex PCR; TCRdb keeps only in-frame clonotypes and omits some of them. The sample records some 31,000 clones, about 96% being singletons. Sample: unsorted PBMCs, taken 5.3 years after starting antiretroviral therapy. The receptors originated from a man aged 25 to 45 with HIV.

The count of this clone is one. The chain combines TRBV10-3 with TRBJ1-5; D is unclear. With 0 bases removed from V and 7 bases from J, the gap between germline ends came to 13 bases. CDR1 ENHRY and CDR2 SYGVKD come from the germline V gene. This CDR3 region has 15 residues. The CDR3 DNA follows: TGTGCCATCAGTGAGTCCTACGGGGATGGACAGCCCCAGCATTTT. It is translated as CAISESYGDGQPQHF.

CDR3: CASRGLAGATGELFF. The CDR3 nucleotides read TGTGCCAGCAGAGGACTAGCGGGAGCCACCGGGGAGCTGTTTTTT. The V gene is TRBV2, the J gene TRBJ2-2, with 13 bases matching TRBD2. Germline V gene lookup returns CDR1 SNHLY and CDR2 FYNNEI. Trimming cost V 6 bases and J 4 bases; bases outside gene matches: 2. The CDR3 sequence is 15 residues long.

This sequence joins TRBV15 and TRBJ2-1; TRBD2 might be the D (6 bases). Germline loops: CDR1 LNHNV, CDR2 YYDKDF (reference sequence). Trimming cost V 1 base and J 6 bases, with 16 bases left between them. CDR3 length: 16 amino acids. The CDR3, as DNA: TGTGCCACCAGCAGAGCTCGGAGTATTAGCGGCAATGAGCAGTTCTTC. Its protein is CATSRARSISGNEQFF.

The rearrangement uses TRBV6-1 and TRBJ2-7; unclear D gene. Trimming shortened V by 2 bases and J by 5 bases, and 16 bases separated the two germline ends. The CDR3 spans 15 residues. The germline gives CDR1 MNHNS, CDR2 SASEGT. CDR3 nucleotide sequence: TGTGCCAGCAGTGAATGGGCTGGGGTTATCGACGAGCAGTACTTC. Translation gives CASSEWAGVIDEQYF.

The rearrangement uses TRBV7-9 and TRBJ1-5, with TRBD1 matching 9 bases. The V gene's germline CDR1 is SEHNR and CDR2 FQNEAQ (reference sequence). V trimming: 3 bases; J trimming: 6 bases; junction bases outside the gene matches: 6. There are 15 residues in the CDR3. The CDR3 DNA sequence: TGTGCCAGCAGCTTGGCTACAGGGGGCTCTCAGCCCCAGCATTTT. It encodes CASSLATGGSQPQHF.

The V and J genes are TRBV9 and TRBJ2-1; TRBD2 matches 7 bases. Germline loops: CDR1 SGDLS, CDR2 YYNGEE. The CDR3 consists of 15 residues. The trim removed 0 bases at V and 6 bases at J, leaving 6 bases unmatched. CDR3 DNA: TGTGCCAGCAGCGTAGCTCTAGGACTAGGCAATGAGCAGTTCTTC. It translates to CASSVALGLGNEQFF.

The chain uses TRBV4-1 and TRBJ1-5; 7 bases agree with TRBD1. Trimming at V came to 2 bases and at J to 5 bases, leaving 6 bases not matched to a gene. This CDR3 spans 15 amino acids. Germline CDR1 MGHRA, CDR2 YSYEKL. DNA of the CDR3: TGCGCCAGCAGCCAAACTACAGGGGAGGATCAGCCCCAGCATTTT. It encodes CASSQTTGEDQPQHF.

V gene TRBV7-2 combines with J gene TRBJ2-1; D is unclear. The CDR3 extends over 12 amino acids. Trimming removed 3 bases at V and 7 bases at J, with 7 bases between. Germline V gives CDR1 SGHTA, CDR2 FQGNSA. CDR3 sequence (DNA): TGTGCCAGCAGCTTCACAGCAAATGAGCAGTTCTTC. Amino acids: CASSFTANEQFF.

The chain employs TRBV15 and TRBJ1-4; D unresolved. Trimming removed 1 base at V and 3 bases at J, with 9 bases between. The germline CDR1 and CDR2 sequences are LNHNV and YYDKDF (reference sequence). The CDR3 covers 15 residues. Here the CDR3 DNA reads TGTGCCACCAGCAGAGGCCACAGCTCTAATGAAAAACTGTTTTTT. This encodes CATSRGHSSNEKLFF.

The V gene is TRBV10-3, the J gene TRBJ2-5, with 7 bases that match TRBD1. There are 18 residues in the CDR3. V was pared by 8 bases and J by 2 bases, with 20 bases of the junction left unmatched. CDR1 is ENHRY and CDR2 is SYGVKD in the germline V gene. CDR3 loop: CAIYYPLTKEQGQETQYF. The CDR3 DNA is TGTGCCATCTACTACCCTCTAACAAAGGAACAGGGGCAAGAGACCCAGTACTTC.

The chain couples TRBV7-8 to TRBJ2-5; D may be TRBD1 (5 bases). Germline V gene sequence: CDR1 SGHVS, CDR2 FQNEAQ. The CDR3 runs to 14 residues. V dropped 4 bases and J dropped 5 bases, with 14 bases sitting between them. The CDR3 region has the DNA TGTGCCAGCAGCTCGGACACCGCCCTGGAGACCCAGTACTTC. This gives the protein CASSSDTALETQYF.

The rearrangement uses TRBV6-4 and TRBJ2-2, with D perhaps matching TRBD1 or TRBD2 (6 bases each). This CDR3 spans 14 amino acids. Germline assignment: CDR1 MRHNA and CDR2 SNTAGT. V shed 2 bases and J shed 3 bases, with 7 bases lying between them. CDR3 protein: CASSDRGDTGELFF. The CDR3 DNA reads TGTGCCAGCAGTGACAGGGGGGACACCGGGGAGCTGTTTTTT.

This clone occurred a few times. This sequence joins TRBV10-3 and TRBJ2-7, with 8 bases fitting TRBD1. V trimming: 4 bases; J trimming: 6 bases; junction bases outside the gene matches: 5. This CDR3 contains 13 residues. Germline V gene data show CDR1 as ENHRY and CDR2 as SYGVKD. The CDR3 DNA sequence: TGTGCCATCAGTGGTATCGACAGGGGCGAGCAGTACTTC. Translated: CAISGIDRGEQYF.

The V call is TRBV5-1, the J call TRBJ2-2; 8 nucleotides match TRBD1. Germline assignment: CDR1 SGHRS and CDR2 YFSETQ. V shed 0 bases, J shed 2 bases, and the junction held 6 bases outside the gene matches. The CDR3 length is 17 residues. DNA of the CDR3: TGCGCCAGCAGCTTGGCCCGGGACAGGAGAAACACCGGGGAGCTGTTTTTT. The encoded protein is CASSLARDRRNTGELFF.

This chain links TRBV28 with TRBJ2-5; 12 bases are a match to TRBD2. The ends lost 5 bases at V and 2 bases at J; junction bases unmatched: 12. This CDR3 is 18 amino acids long. CDR1 is MDHEN, CDR2 SYDVKM, per germline. CDR3 sequence reads: CASSPLNFGLAGQETQYF. The CDR3 nucleotides read TGTGCCAGCAGTCCTCTCAATTTCGGACTAGCGGGACAAGAGACCCAGTACTTC. Full variable domain (outside the CDR3, taken from reference TRBV28 and TRBJ2-5): DVKVTQSSRYLVKRTGEKVFLECVQDMDHENMFWYRQDPGLGLRLIYFSYDVKMKEKGDIPEGYSVSREKKERFSLILESASTNQTSMYLCASSPLNFGLAGQETQYFGPGTRLLVL.

This clone was seen only once. V gene TRBV10-2 combines with J gene TRBJ2-1, with no clear D. The CDR3 totals 14 residues. Trimming left V 5 bases short and J 8 bases short, with 16 bases between. Germline CDR1 and CDR2: WSHSY and SAAADI. The chain's CDR3 is CASSSLILDDEQFF. The CDR3 nucleotides are TGCGCCAGCAGTTCCTTGATCCTGGACGATGAGCAGTTCTTC.

A single count supports this clone. The chain links TRBV6-5 to TRBJ2-2; D gene uncertain. The ends were cut back, 4 bases at V and 4 bases at J, with 10 bases in the middle. The germline CDR1 and CDR2 sequences are MNHEY and SVGAGI. The CDR3 extends over 14 amino acids. CDR3 in amino acids: CASSLPTATGELFF. As DNA, the CDR3 is TGTGCCAGCAGTTTGCCGACCGCCACCGGGGAGCTGTTTTTT.

The gene calls are TRBV5-5 and TRBJ2-5, with D maybe TRBD1 (6 bases). V was trimmed by 1 base and J by 3 bases, leaving 7 bases between them. In germline, CDR1 is SGHKS, CDR2 YYEKEE (reference sequence). The CDR3 consists of 13 residues. CDR3 nucleotides: TGTGCCAGCAGCTTGAGGACAGAAGAGACCCAGTACTTC. Its translation: CASSLRTEETQYF.

This clone was recorded a few times. The chain recombines TRBV7-9 with TRBJ2-1; 10 positions agree with TRBD1. The CDR3 has 18 residues. V was clipped by 5 bases and J by 2 bases; unmatched bases: 12. Germline CDR1 reads SEHNR; CDR2 reads FQNEAQ (reference sequence). CDR3 sequence: CASSPRPTGTGAYNEQFF. In DNA form, the CDR3 reads TGTGCCAGCAGCCCTAGACCCACCGGGACAGGGGCCTACAATGAGCAGTTCTTC.

This chain uses TRBV5-4 with TRBJ2-7; 7 bases align to TRBD1. The V segment lost 4 bases and the J segment 0 bases; nucleotides outside the gene matches: 7. Looked up from germline, CDR1 is SGHNT and CDR2 is YYREEE (reference sequence). CDR3 length equals 15 residues. The CDR3 region is CASSVPGQSSYEQYF. In DNA form, the CDR3 reads TGTGCCAGCAGCGTGCCGGGACAGAGCTCCTACGAGCAGTACTTC.

The chain has TRBV15 and TRBJ1-2; D unresolved. The germline V gene encodes CDR1 LNHNV and CDR2 YYDKDF (reference sequence). The CDR3 runs 16 residues. The germline V and J ends were trimmed by 0 bases and 8 bases, with 19 bases remaining between them. The CDR3 DNA is TGTGCCACCAGCAGAGAGATAGGCAGGTCACTCGGAGGCTACACCTTC. It is translated as CATSREIGRSLGGYTF.

The V call is TRBV13, the J call TRBJ1-1; D call uncertain. Trimming left V 5 bases short and J 8 bases short, with 12 bases between. This CDR3 contains 12 residues. The germline gives CDR1 PRHDT, CDR2 FYEKMQ (reference sequence). In DNA form, the CDR3 reads TGTGCCAGCAGCCTGGGAGGGTCAGAAGCTTTCTTT. This gives the protein CASSLGGSEAFF.

The chain employs TRBV7-6 and TRBJ2-1; D call uncertain. CDR3 size: 13 residues. The germline CDR1 and CDR2 sequences are SGHVS and FNYEAQ. V lost 5 bases and J lost 9, with 14 bases in between. CDR3 loop: CASSPTLLSEQFF. In DNA, the CDR3 is TGTGCCAGCAGCCCAACATTGCTAAGTGAGCAGTTCTTC.

This sequence joins TRBV4-1 and TRBJ2-7, with no clear D. V lost 0 bases to trimming and J lost 6 bases, with 15 bases between them. The germline V gene encodes CDR1 MGHRA and CDR2 YSYEKL. The CDR3 is 15 residues long. The CDR3 here is CASSQDIGRSPEQYF. CDR3 bases: TGCGCCAGCAGCCAAGATATCGGGCGGAGCCCCGAGCAGTACTTC.

This chain links TRBV4-1 with TRBJ2-7, with 10 bases matching TRBD1. Per the germline V gene, CDR1 is MGHRA and CDR2 is YSYEKL. The CDR3 spans 15 residues. J was trimmed by 4 bases and V by 1 base; bases with no gene match: 4. In DNA, the CDR3 is TGCGCCAGCAGCCAAGTAGGACAGGGGGGGTACGAGCAGTACTTC. It translates to CASSQVGQGGYEQYF.

The rearrangement joins TRBV30 to TRBJ1-2; a weak D match, TRBD1 (6 bases). The CDR3 spans 16 residues. V gave up 5 bases and J gave up 5 bases, with 24 bases separating them. Germline V gene sequence: CDR1 GTSNPN, CDR2 SVGIG (reference sequence). The CDR3 sequence is CAWFTRGHNQPYGYTF. The CDR3 DNA sequence: TGTGCCTGGTTCACGAGGGGACACAATCAACCGTATGGCTACACCTTC.

The V call is TRBV19, the J call TRBJ2-7, with 8 bases identical to TRBD1. V was pared by 5 bases and J by 5 bases, with 2 bases of the junction left unmatched. The CDR3 has 12 amino acids. Germline V gene data show CDR1 as LNHDA and CDR2 as SQIVND (reference sequence). CDR3 region: CASSATGDEQYF. DNA for the CDR3: TGTGCCAGTAGTGCGACAGGGGACGAGCAGTACTTC.

This clone was seen only once. The rearrangement links TRBV4-3 to TRBJ2-3; 8 bases line up with TRBD2. The CDR3 has 16 residues. Germline CDR1 LGHNA, CDR2 YSLEER. Germline trimming cut 1 base from V and 0 bases from J; bases unmatched to any gene: 3. CDR3 DNA: TGCGCCAGCAGCCAAGCGACTAGCGAGAGCACAGATACGCAGTATTTT. Its translation is CASSQATSESTDTQYF.